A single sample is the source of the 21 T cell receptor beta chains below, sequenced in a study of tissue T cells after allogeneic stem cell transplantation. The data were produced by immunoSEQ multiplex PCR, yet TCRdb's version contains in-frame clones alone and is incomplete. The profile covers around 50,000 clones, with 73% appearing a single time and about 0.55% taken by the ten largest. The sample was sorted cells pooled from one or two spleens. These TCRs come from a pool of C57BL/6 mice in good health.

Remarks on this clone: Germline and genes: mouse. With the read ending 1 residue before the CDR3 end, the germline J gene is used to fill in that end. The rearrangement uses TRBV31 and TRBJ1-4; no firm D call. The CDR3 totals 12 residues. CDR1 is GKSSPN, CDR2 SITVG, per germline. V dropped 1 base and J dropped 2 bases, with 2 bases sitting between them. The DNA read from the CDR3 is TGTGCCTGGAGTCCCTCCAACGAAAGATTATTT. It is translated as CAWSPSNERLF. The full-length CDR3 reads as CAWSPSNERLFF.

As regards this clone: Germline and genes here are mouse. Incomplete CDR3 DNA: TGTGCCAGCAGCCACTGGGGGGACCAAGACACCCAGTAC. This gives the protein CASSHWGDQDTQY. In full, the CDR3 is CASSHWGDQDTQYF. J is TRBJ2-5 and V is TRBV5; TRBD2 aligns across 8 bases. The read is 1 residue too short to cover the CDR3 end, so that end is filled in from the germline J gene. Germline V gene lookup returns CDR1 LGHNA and CDR2 YNLKQL (reference sequence). This CDR3 contains 14 residues. With V trimmed by 3 bases and J by 1 base, 0 bases remained unmatched.

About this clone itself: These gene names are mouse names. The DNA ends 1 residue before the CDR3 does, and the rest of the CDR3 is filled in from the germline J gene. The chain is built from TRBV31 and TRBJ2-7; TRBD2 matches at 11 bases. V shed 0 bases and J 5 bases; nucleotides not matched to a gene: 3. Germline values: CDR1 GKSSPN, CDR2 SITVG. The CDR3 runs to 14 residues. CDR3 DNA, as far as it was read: TGTGCCTGGAGTCTATGGGACTGGGGGAATGAACAGTAC. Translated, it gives CAWSLWDWGNEQY. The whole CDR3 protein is CAWSLWDWGNEQYF.

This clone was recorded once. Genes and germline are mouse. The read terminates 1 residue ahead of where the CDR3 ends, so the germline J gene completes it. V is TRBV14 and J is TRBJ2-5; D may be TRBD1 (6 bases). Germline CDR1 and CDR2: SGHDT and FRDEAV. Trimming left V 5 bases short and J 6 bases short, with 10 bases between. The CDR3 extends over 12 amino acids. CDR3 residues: CASRNRADTQYF. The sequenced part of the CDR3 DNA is TGTGCCAGCAGGAACAGGGCTGACACCCAGTAC.

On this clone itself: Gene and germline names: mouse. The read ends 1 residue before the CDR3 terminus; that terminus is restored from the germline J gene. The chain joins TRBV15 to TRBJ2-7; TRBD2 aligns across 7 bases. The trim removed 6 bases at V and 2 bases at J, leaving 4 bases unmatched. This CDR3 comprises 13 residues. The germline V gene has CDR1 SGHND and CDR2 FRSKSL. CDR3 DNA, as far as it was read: TGTGCCAGCAGCGCTGGGGGAGCCTATGAACAGTAC. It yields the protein CASSAGGAYEQY. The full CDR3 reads CASSAGGAYEQYF.

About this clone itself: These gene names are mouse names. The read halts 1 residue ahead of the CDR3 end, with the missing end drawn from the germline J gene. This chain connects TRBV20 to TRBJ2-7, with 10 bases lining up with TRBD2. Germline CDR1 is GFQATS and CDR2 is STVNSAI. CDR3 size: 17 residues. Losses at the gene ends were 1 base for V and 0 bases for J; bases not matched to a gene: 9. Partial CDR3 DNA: TGTGGTGCTAGGGCCGACTGGGGGGAGAGGAGCTCCTATGAACAGTAC. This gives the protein CGARADWGERSSYEQY. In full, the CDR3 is CGARADWGERSSYEQYF.

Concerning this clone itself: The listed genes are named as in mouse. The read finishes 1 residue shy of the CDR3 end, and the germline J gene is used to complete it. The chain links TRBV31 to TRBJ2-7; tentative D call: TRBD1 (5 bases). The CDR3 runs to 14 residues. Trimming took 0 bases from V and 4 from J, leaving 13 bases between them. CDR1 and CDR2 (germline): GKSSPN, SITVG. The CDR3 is CAWSLGQGEYEQYF. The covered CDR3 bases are TGTGCCTGGAGTCTAGGGCAGGGCGAATATGAACAGTAC.

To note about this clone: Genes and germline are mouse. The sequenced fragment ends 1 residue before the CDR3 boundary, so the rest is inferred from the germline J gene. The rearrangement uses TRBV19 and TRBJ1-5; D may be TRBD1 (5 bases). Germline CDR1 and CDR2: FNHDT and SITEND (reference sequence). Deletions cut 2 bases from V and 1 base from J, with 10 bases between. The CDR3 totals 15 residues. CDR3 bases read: TGTGCCAGCAGTATCGGGGGATTGAACAACCAGGCTCCGCTT. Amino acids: CASSIGGLNNQAPL. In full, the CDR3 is CASSIGGLNNQAPLF.

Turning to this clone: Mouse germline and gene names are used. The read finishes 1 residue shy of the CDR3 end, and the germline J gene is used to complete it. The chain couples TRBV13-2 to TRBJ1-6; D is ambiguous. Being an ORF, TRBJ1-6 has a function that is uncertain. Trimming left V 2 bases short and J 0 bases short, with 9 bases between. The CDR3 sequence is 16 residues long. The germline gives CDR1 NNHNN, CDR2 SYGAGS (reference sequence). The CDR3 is CASGEDGNSYNSPLYF. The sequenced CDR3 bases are TGTGCCAGCGGTGAGGACGGTAATTCCTATAATTCGCCCCTCTAC.

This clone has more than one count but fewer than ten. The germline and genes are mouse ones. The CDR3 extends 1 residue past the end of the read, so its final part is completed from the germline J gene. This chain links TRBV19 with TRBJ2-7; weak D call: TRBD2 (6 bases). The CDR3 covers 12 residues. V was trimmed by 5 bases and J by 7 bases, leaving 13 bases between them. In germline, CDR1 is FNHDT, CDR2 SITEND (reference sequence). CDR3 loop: CASSPGGGEQYF. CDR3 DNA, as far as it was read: TGTGCCAGCAGCCCAGGCGGGGGGGAACAGTAC.

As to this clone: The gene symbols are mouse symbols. CDR3 DNA (partial): TGTGCCAGCAACCGGGACAGGGCCAACGAAAGATTATTT. Encoded protein: CASNRDRANERLF. The complete CDR3 reads CASNRDRANERLFF. V gene TRBV13-3 combines with J gene TRBJ1-4; 9 bases align to TRBD1. The read terminates 1 residue ahead of where the CDR3 ends, so the germline J gene completes it. This CDR3 comprises 14 residues. CDR1 and CDR2 from the germline V gene are NNHDY and SYVADS. With 6 bases clipped from V and 3 bases from J, the junction kept 3 bases outside the gene matches.

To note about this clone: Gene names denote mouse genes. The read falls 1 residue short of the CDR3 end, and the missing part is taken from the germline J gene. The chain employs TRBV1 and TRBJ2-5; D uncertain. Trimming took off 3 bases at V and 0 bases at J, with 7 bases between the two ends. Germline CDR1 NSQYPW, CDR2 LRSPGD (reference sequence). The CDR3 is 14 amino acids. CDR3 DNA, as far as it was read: TGCACCTGCAGTGCCCTACAAAACCAAGACACCCAGTAC. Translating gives CTCSALQNQDTQY. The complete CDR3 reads CTCSALQNQDTQYF.

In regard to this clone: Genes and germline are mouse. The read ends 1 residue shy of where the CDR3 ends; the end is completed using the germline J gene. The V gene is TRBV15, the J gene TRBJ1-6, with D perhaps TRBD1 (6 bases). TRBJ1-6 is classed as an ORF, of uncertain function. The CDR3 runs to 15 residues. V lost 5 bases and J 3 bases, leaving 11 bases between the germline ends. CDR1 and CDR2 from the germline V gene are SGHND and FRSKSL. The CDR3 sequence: CASSGRDNYNSPLYF. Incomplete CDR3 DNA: TGTGCCAGCAGTGGCCGGGACAACTATAATTCGCCCCTCTAC.

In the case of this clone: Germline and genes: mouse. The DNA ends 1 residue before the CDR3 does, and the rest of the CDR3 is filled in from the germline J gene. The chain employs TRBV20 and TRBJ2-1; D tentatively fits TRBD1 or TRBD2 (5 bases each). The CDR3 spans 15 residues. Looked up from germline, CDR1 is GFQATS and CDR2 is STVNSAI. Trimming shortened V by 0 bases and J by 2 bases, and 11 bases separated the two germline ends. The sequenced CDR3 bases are TGTGGTGCTAGGGATTGGGGCGCGGACTATGCTGAGCAGTTC. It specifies CGARDWGADYAEQF. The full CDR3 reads CGARDWGADYAEQFF. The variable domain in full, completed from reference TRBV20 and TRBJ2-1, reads GALVYQYPRRTICKSGTSMRMECQAVGFQATSVAWYRQSPQKTFELIALSTVNSAIKYEQNFTQEKFPISHPNLSFSSMTVLNAYLEDRGLYLCGARDWGADYAEQFFGPGTRLTVL.

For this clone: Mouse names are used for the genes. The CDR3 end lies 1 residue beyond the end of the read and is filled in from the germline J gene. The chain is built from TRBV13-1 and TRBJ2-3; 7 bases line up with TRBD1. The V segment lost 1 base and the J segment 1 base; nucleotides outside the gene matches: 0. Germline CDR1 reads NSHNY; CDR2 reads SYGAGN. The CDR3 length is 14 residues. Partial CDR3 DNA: TGTGCCAGCAGTGATCAGGGGGGTGCAGAAACGCTGTAT. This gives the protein CASSDQGGAETLY. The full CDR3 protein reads CASSDQGGAETLYF.

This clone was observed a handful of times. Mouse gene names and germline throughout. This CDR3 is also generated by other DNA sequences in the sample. CDR3 region: CASSIRGYEQYF. The covered CDR3 bases are TGTGCCAGCAGTATCCGGGGCTATGAACAGTAC. This chain connects TRBV19 to TRBJ2-7; unclear D gene. The read ends 1 residue early relative to the CDR3; the germline J gene fills the gap. The CDR3 is 12 residues long. Trimming left V 2 bases short and J 3 bases short, with 6 bases between. Germline V gene lookup returns CDR1 FNHDT and CDR2 SITEND (reference sequence).

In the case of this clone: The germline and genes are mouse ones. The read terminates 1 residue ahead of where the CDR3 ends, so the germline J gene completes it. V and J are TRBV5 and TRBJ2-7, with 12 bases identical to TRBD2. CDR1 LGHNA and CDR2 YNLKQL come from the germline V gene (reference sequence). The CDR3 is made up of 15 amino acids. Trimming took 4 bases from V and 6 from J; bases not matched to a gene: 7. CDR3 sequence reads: CASSPDWGGAGEQYF. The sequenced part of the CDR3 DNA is TGTGCCAGCAGCCCCGACTGGGGGGGCGCGGGTGAACAGTAC.

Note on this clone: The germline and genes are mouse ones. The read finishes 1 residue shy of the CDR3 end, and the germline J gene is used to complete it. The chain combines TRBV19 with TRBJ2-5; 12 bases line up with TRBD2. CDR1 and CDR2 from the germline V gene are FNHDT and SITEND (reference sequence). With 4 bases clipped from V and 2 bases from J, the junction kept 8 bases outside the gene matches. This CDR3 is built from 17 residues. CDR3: CASSLRLGGRGQDTQYF. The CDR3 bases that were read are TGTGCCAGCAGTCTACGACTGGGGGGGCGAGGCCAAGACACCCAGTAC.

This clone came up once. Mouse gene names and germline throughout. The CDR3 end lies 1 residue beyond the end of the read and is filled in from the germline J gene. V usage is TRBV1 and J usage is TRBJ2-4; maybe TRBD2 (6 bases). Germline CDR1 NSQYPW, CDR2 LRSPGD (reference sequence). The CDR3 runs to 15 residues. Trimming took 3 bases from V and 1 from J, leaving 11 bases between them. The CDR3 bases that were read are TGCACCTGCAGTGCTGGGGGTGGGGGTCAAAACACCTTGTAC. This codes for CTCSAGGGGQNTLY. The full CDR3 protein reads CTCSAGGGGQNTLYF.

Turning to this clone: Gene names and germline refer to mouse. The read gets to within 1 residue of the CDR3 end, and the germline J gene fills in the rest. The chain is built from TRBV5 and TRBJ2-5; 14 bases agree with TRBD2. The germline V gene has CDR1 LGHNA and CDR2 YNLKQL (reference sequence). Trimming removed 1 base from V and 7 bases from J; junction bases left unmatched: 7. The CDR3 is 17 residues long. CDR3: CASSQGRDWGGANTQYF. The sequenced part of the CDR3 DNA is TGTGCCAGCAGCCAAGGCCGGGACTGGGGGGGCGCGAACACCCAGTAC.

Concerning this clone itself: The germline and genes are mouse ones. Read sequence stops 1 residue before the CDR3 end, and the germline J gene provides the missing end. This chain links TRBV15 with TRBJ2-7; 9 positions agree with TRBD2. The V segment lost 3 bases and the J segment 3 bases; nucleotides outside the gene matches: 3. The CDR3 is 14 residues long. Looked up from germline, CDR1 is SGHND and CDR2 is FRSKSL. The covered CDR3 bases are TGTGCCAGCAGTTTTACTGGGGGGAGCTATGAACAGTAC. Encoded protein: CASSFTGGSYEQY. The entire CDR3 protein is CASSFTGGSYEQYF. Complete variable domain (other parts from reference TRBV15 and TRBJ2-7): DAGVTQTPRHEVAEKGQTIILKCEPVSGHNDLFWYRQTKIQGLELLSYFRSKSLMEDGGAFKDRFKAEMLNSSFSTLKIQPTEPKDSAVYLCASSFTGGSYEQYFGPGTRLTVL.